This entry concerns a single T cell receptor beta chain. The RNA input was roughly 0.45 to 1 ug, and it was reverse transcribed with random hexamers. From the immunoSEQ multiplex PCR reads, TCRdb called clonotypes with MiXCR, one entry per CDR3 protein. The table has 150,000 or so distinct CDR3 sequences, 85% to 95% seen once. These data belong to a study of CD8 T cells in Susac syndrome. The CDR3 totals 14 residues. V was pared by 1 base and J by 6 bases, with 12 bases between. The germline V gene encodes CDR1 LNHNV and CDR2 YYDKDF (reference sequence). CD8+ and CD4+ T cells circulating in blood were sequenced for TCR beta. TEMRA cells were FACS-enriched, while CD8+ and CD4+ T cells were negatively isolated.

The receptor was isolated from a human donor with Susac syndrome. The sequenced sample was CD4+ T cells from PBMCs. V is TRBV15 and J is TRBJ1-2; D may be TRBD1 (5 bases). The DNA of the CDR3 is TGTGCCACCAGCAGAGTTGGGGCCATCGATGGCTACACCTTC. It codes for CATSRVGAIDGYTF. Based on the CDR3 plus reference TRBV15 and TRBJ1-2, the full variable domain is DAMVIQNPRYQVTQFGKPVTLSCSQTLNHNVMYWYQQKSSQAPKLLFHYYDKDFNNEADTPDNFQSRRPNTSFCFLDIRSPGLGDTAMYLCATSRVGAIDGYTFGSGTRLTVV.